The clone carrying this TCR beta chain was counted only a few times. The entry originates in a study of T-cell memory formation after mild COVID-19. The CDR3 has 14 amino acids. Looked up from germline, CDR1 is KGHSH and CDR2 is LQKENI. J lost 10 bases, V lost 1 base, and 5 bases had no gene match. TCRdb reprocessed the 5' RACE reads with MiXCR, giving one entry per CDR3 protein. The table includes about half a million distinct CDR3 sequences, 15% to 20% detected once. The specimen was PBMCs or a T cell subset sorted from them (not recorded which). The receptor was isolated from an adult woman who had mild COVID-19 (a few samples of this study predate the infection). Cell type and time point are not known. This chain uses TRBV18 with TRBJ1-1, with 11 bases lining up with TRBD1. The CDR3, as DNA: TGTGCCAGCTCACCACGGTTCGGGACAGGGGGAGCTTTCTTT. The encoded protein is CASSPRFGTGGAFF.